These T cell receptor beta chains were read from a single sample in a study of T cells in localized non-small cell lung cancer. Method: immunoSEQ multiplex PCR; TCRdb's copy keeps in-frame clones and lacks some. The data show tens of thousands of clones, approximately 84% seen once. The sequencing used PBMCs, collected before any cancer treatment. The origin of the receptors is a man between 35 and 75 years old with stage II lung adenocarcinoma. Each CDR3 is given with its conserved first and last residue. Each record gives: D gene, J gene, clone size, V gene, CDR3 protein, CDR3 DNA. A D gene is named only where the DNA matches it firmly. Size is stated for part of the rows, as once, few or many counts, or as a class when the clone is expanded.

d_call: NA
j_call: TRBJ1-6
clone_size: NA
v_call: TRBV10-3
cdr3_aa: CAISESGGGRSPLHF
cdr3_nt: TGTGCCATCAGTGAGTCTGGTGGGGGGCGGTCACCCCTCCACTTT

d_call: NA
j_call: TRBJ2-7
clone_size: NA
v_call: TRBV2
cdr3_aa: CASSEPGGSGREQYF
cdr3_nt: TGTGCCAGCAGTGAACCGGGGGGCTCGGGGCGCGAGCAGTACTTC

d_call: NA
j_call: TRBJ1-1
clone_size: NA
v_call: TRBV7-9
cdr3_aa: CASSLIQGGTEAFF
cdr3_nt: TGTGCCAGCAGCTTAATCCAGGGAGGCACTGAAGCTTTCTTT

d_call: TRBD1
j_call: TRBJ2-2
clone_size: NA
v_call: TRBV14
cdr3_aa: CASSHVQGASSYTGELFF
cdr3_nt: TGTGCCAGCAGCCATGTACAGGGGGCTTCATCGTACACCGGGGAGCTGTTTTTT

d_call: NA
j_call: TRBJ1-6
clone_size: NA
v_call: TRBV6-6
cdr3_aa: CASSYTGQNSPLHF
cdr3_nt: TGTGCCAGCAGTTACACAGGGCAAAATTCACCCCTCCACTTT

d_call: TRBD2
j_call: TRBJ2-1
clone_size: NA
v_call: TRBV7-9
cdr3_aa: CASSSLAGVSNEQFF
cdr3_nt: TGTGCCAGCAGCTCACTAGCGGGAGTAAGTAATGAGCAGTTCTTC

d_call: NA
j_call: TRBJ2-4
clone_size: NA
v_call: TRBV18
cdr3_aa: CASSPGGPDIQYF
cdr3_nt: TGTGCCAGCTCACCGGGGGGGCCGGACATTCAGTACTTC

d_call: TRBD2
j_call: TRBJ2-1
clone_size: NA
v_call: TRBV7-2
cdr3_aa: CASSRTSGGNEQFF
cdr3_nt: TGTGCCAGCAGCAGGACTAGCGGGGGCAATGAGCAGTTCTTC

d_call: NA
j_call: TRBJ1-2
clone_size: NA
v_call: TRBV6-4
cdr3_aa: CASSTDGTYGYTF
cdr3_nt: TGTGCCAGCAGCACTGACGGTACCTATGGCTACACCTTC

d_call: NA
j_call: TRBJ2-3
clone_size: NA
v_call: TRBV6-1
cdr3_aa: CASTASGTDTQYF
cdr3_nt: TGTGCCAGCACCGCTAGCGGCACAGATACGCAGTATTTT

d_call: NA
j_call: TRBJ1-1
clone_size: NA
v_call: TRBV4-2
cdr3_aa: CASSQNSGVTEAFF
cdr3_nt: TGTGCCAGCAGCCAAAATTCCGGGGTCACTGAAGCTTTCTTT

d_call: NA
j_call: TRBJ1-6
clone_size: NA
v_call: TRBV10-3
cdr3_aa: CAISESRTATLHF
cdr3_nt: TGTGCCATCAGTGAGTCGAGGACAGCAACCCTCCACTTT

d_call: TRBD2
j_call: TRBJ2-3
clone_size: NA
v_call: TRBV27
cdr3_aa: CASSLGLAGGQDTQYF
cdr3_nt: TGTGCCAGCAGTTTAGGACTAGCGGGGGGGCAAGATACGCAGTATTTT

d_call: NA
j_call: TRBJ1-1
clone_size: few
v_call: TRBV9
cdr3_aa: CASSPRDEGPRGTEAFF
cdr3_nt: TGTGCCAGCAGCCCCCGTGATGAGGGGCCTAGGGGCACTGAAGCTTTCTTT

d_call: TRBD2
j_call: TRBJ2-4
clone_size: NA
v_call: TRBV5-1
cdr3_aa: CASSLAGLAGGENIQYF
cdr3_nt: TGCGCCAGCAGCTTGGCGGGGCTAGCGGGGGGTGAAAACATTCAGTACTTC

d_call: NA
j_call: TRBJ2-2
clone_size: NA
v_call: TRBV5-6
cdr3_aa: CASSLGLFSGGELFF
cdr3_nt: TGTGCCAGCAGCTTGGGGTTGTTCTCCGGCGGGGAGCTGTTTTTT

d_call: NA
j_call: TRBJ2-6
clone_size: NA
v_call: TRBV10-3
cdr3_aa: CAISAGLGSGANVLTF
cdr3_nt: TGTGCCATCAGTGCGGGGTTGGGCTCTGGGGCCAACGTCCTGACTTTC

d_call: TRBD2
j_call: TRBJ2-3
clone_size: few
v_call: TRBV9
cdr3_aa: CASSPGRGGTDTQYF
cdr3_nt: TGTGCCAGCAGCCCCGGGAGGGGGGGCACAGATACGCAGTATTTT

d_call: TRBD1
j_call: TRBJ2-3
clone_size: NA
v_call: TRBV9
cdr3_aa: CASSADRETDTQYF
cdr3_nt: TGTGCCAGCAGCGCCGACAGGGAAACAGATACGCAGTATTTT

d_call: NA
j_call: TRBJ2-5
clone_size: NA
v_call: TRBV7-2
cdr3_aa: CASSYSRDVKETQYF
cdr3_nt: TGTGCCAGCAGCTATTCCCGGGACGTTAAAGAGACCCAGTACTTC

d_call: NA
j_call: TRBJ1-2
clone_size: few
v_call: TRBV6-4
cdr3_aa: CASRQGNKANYGYTF
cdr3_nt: TGTGCCAGCAGACAGGGAAATAAAGCTAACTATGGCTACACCTTC

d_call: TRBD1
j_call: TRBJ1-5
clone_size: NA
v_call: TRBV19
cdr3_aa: CASTLRGTGVNNQPQHF
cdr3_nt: TGTGCCAGTACCCTTAGGGGGACAGGGGTTAACAATCAGCCCCAGCATTTT

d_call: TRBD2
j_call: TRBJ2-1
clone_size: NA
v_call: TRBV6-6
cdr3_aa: CASSALLAGVGNEQFF
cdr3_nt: TGTGCCAGCAGTGCCCTACTAGCGGGAGTCGGCAATGAGCAGTTCTTC

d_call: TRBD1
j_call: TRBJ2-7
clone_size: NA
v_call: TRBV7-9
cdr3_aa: CASSQTGDYEQYF
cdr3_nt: TGTGCCAGCAGCCAAACAGGGGACTACGAGCAGTACTTC

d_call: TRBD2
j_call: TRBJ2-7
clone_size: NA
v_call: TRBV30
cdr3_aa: CAWRAAGGHEQYF
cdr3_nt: TGTGCCTGGAGAGCAGCGGGAGGACACGAGCAGTACTTC

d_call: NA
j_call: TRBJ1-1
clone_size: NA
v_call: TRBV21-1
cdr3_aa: CASSKGWEYRAEAFF
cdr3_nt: TGTGCCAGCAGCAAAGGTTGGGAATATAGGGCTGAAGCTTTCTTT

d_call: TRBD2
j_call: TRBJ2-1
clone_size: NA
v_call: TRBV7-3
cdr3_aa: CASSMTTSGNNEQFF
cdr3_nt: TGTGCCAGCAGCATGACGACTAGCGGCAACAATGAGCAGTTCTTC

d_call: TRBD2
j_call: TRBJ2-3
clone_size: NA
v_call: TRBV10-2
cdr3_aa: CASGGDGRQSVTQYF
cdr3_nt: TGCGCCAGCGGGGGGGACGGACGTCAATCAGTCACGCAGTATTTT

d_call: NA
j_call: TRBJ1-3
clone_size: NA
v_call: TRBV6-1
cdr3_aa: CASSVLWTTGNTIYF
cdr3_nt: TGTGCCAGCAGTGTACTCTGGACGACTGGAAACACCATATATTTT

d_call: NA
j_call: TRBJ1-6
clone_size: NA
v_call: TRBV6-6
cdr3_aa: CASEDSLNSPLHF
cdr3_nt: TGTGCCAGCGAGGACAGTCTAAATTCACCCCTCCACTTT

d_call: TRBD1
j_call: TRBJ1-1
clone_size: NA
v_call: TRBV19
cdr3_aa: CASSTTRGRGEAFF
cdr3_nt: TGTGCCAGTAGTACCACCAGGGGGCGAGGAGAGGCTTTCTTT

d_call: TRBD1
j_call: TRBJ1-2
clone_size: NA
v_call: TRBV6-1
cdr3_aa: CASSPGTGGFYGYTF
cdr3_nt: TGTGCCAGCAGCCCCGGGACAGGGGGGTTTTATGGCTACACCTTC

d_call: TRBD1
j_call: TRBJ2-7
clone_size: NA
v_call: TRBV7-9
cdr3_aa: CASSLGGGYNEQYF
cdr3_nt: TGTGCCAGCAGCTTAGGAGGGGGCTACAACGAGCAGTACTTC

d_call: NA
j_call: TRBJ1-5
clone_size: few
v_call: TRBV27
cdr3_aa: CASSRGRDQPQHF
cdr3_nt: TGTGCCAGCAGTCGGGGAAGAGATCAGCCCCAGCATTTT

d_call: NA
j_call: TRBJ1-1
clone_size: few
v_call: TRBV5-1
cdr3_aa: CASSLVLATTTMNTEAFF
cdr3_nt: TGCGCCAGCAGCTTGGTATTGGCCACGACTACCATGAACACTGAAGCTTTCTTT

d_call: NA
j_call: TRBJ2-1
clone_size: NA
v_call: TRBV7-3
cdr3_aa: CASSLSNVGEQFF
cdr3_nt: TGTGCCAGCAGCTTAAGCAATGTAGGGGAGCAGTTCTTC

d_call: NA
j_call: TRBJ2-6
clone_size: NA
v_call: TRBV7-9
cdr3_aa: CASSLGTGANVLTF
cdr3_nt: TGTGCCAGCAGCTTAGGTACTGGGGCCAACGTCCTGACTTTC

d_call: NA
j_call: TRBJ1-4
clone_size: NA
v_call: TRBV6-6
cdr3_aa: CASSRIDEKLFF
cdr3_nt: TGTGCCAGCAGCAGAATCGATGAAAAACTGTTTTTT

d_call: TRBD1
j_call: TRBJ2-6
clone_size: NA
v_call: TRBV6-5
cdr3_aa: CASSPTGGEANVLTF
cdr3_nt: TGTGCCAGCAGCCCGACAGGGGGCGAGGCCAACGTCCTGACTTTC

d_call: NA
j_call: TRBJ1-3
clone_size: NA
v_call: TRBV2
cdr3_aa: CASSPQASGNTIYF
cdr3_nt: TGTGCCAGCAGCCCACAAGCCTCTGGAAACACCATATATTTT

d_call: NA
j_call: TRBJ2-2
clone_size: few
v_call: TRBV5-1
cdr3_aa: CASSLMANTGELFF
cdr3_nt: TGCGCCAGCAGCTTGATGGCGAACACCGGGGAGCTGTTTTTT

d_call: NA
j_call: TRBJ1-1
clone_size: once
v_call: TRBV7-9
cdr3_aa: CASSIDPGVSTEAFF
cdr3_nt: TGTGCCAGCAGTATCGACCCAGGGGTGAGCACTGAAGCTTTCTTT

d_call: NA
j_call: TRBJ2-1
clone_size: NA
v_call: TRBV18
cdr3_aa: CASSEQGGKRNEQFF
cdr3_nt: TGTGCCAGCTCAGAACAGGGGGGGAAGCGCAATGAGCAGTTCTTC

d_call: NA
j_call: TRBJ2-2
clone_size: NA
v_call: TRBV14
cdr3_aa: CASSPSPVETGELFF
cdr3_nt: TGTGCCAGCAGCCCCAGCCCGGTGGAGACCGGGGAGCTGTTTTTT

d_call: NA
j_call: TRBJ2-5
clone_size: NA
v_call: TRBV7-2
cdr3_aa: CATSSSASQETQYF
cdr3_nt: TGTGCCACCTCTTCCTCGGCGAGTCAAGAGACCCAGTACTTC

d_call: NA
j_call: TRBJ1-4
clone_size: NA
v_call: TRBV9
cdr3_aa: CASSVVGSVKEKLFF
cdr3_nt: TGTGCCAGCAGCGTAGTTGGCAGCGTAAAAGAAAAACTGTTTTTT

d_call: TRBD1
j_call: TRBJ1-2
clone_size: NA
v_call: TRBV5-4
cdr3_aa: CASSLADRGLGYYGYTF
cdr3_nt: TGTGCCAGCAGCTTGGCAGACAGGGGGCTTGGCTACTATGGCTACACCTTC

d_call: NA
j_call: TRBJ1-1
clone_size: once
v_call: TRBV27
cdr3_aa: CASSFLGTEAFF
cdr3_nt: TGTGCCAGCAGTTTCCTCGGCACTGAAGCTTTCTTT

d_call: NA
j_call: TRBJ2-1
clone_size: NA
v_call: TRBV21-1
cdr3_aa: CASSKPQTHRPHRLYNEQFF
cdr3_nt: TGTGCCAGCAGCAAACCACAAACCCACAGACCACACAGACTATACAATGAGCAGTTCTTC

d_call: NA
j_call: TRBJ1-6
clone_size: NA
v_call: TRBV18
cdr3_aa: CASSPTPMGNSPLHF
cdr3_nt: TGTGCCAGCTCACCGACTCCGATGGGAAATTCACCCCTCCACTTT

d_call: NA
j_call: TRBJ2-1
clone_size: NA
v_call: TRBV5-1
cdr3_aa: CASSLETAYNEQFF
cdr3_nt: TGCGCCAGCAGCTTGGAGACAGCTTACAATGAGCAGTTCTTC

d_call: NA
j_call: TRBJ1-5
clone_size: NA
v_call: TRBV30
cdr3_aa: CAWSVKGNQPQHF
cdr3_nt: TGTGCCTGGAGTGTAAAGGGCAATCAGCCCCAGCATTTT

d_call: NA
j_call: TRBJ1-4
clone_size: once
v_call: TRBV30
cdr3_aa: CAWRGLTGEKLFF
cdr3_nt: TGTGCCTGGAGGGGCCTTACGGGTGAAAAACTGTTTTTT